These T cell receptor beta chains were read from a single sample in a study of T cell responses to AZD1222 COVID-19 vaccine. Profiling relied on immunoSEQ multiplex PCR, and the TCRdb table lists in-frame clones only, not all of them. The data show some 190,000 clones, 85% to 90% seen once. The material sequenced was peripheral blood, taken on day 0 of AZD1222 vaccination. These receptors all come from an adult in good health. Each CDR3 is given with its conserved first and last residue. The order of the fields is clone size, CDR3 length, V gene, D gene, J gene, CDR3 DNA, CDR3 protein. The D gene is left open where the match is weak. Rows may omit the clone size; those that give it use once, few, many or a size class.

clone size: -
CDR3 length: 13
V gene: TRBV12-3/TRBV12-4
D gene: -
J gene: TRBJ2-1
CDR3 DNA: TGTGCCAGCAGTCCCCGGCTGAGCAATGAGCAGTTCTTC
CDR3 protein: CASSPRLSNEQFF

clone size: -
CDR3 length: 15
V gene: TRBV29-1
D gene: -
J gene: TRBJ2-1
CDR3 DNA: TGCAGCGTTGAAAGTATCTTCTCCTCCTACAATGAGCAGTTCTTC
CDR3 protein: CSVESIFSSYNEQFF

clone size: -
CDR3 length: 12
V gene: TRBV2
D gene: TRBD1
J gene: TRBJ2-5
CDR3 DNA: TGTGCCAGCCTAGACAGGGGTGAGACCCAGTACTTC
CDR3 protein: CASLDRGETQYF

clone size: -
CDR3 length: 13
V gene: TRBV2
D gene: TRBD1
J gene: TRBJ2-5
CDR3 DNA: TGTGCCAGCAGGAACAGGGGGCGAGAGACCCAGTACTTC
CDR3 protein: CASRNRGRETQYF

clone size: -
CDR3 length: 12
V gene: TRBV2
D gene: -
J gene: TRBJ2-7
CDR3 DNA: TGTGCCAGCAGTGAACTCAGAACGGAGCAGTACTTC
CDR3 protein: CASSELRTEQYF

clone size: -
CDR3 length: 16
V gene: TRBV4-2
D gene: TRBD1
J gene: TRBJ2-7
CDR3 DNA: TGTGCCAGCAGCCAAGATCTGGGACAGGCGGCCTACGAGCAGTACTTC
CDR3 protein: CASSQDLGQAAYEQYF

clone size: -
CDR3 length: 14
V gene: TRBV30
D gene: -
J gene: TRBJ2-5
CDR3 DNA: TGTGCCTGGAAGCTTGCAGGGGCGCGGGAGACCCAGTACTTC
CDR3 protein: CAWKLAGARETQYF

clone size: -
CDR3 length: 12
V gene: TRBV5-1
D gene: -
J gene: TRBJ1-5
CDR3 DNA: TGCGCCAGCATGGAAGGGGATCAGCCCCAGCATTTT
CDR3 protein: CASMEGDQPQHF

clone size: -
CDR3 length: 15
V gene: TRBV7-2
D gene: -
J gene: TRBJ2-1
CDR3 DNA: TGTGCCAGCAGCCCCCAGGGGTATAGCGGTGGTGAGCAGTTCTTC
CDR3 protein: CASSPQGYSGGEQFF

clone size: -
CDR3 length: 14
V gene: TRBV5-6
D gene: TRBD2
J gene: TRBJ2-7
CDR3 DNA: TGTGCCAGCAGCTTAGCGGGGGAAACCTACGAGCAGTACTTC
CDR3 protein: CASSLAGETYEQYF

clone size: -
CDR3 length: 16
V gene: TRBV5-4
D gene: TRBD2
J gene: TRBJ2-1
CDR3 DNA: TGTGCCAGCAGCAGCGGGGGACTAGCGGGAAACAATGAGCAGTTCTTC
CDR3 protein: CASSSGGLAGNNEQFF

clone size: -
CDR3 length: 15
V gene: TRBV28
D gene: TRBD1
J gene: TRBJ2-5
CDR3 DNA: TGTGCCAGCACCCTTGGGACAGGGAAGGAAGAGACCCAGTACTTC
CDR3 protein: CASTLGTGKEETQYF

clone size: -
CDR3 length: 13
V gene: TRBV12-3/TRBV12-4
D gene: -
J gene: TRBJ2-2
CDR3 DNA: TGTGCCAGCACCTCTTGGGTCCCCGGGGAGCTGTTTTTT
CDR3 protein: CASTSWVPGELFF

clone size: -
CDR3 length: 12
V gene: TRBV30
D gene: -
J gene: TRBJ2-1
CDR3 DNA: TGTGCCTGGAGCCGTTCCGCGAATGAGCAGTTCTTC
CDR3 protein: CAWSRSANEQFF

clone size: -
CDR3 length: 14
V gene: TRBV30
D gene: -
J gene: TRBJ2-6
CDR3 DNA: TGTGCCTGGACCGTTGGCCCCGGGGCCAACGTCCTGACTTTC
CDR3 protein: CAWTVGPGANVLTF

clone size: -
CDR3 length: 11
V gene: TRBV30
D gene: TRBD2
J gene: TRBJ2-7
CDR3 DNA: TGTGCCTTTAGCGGGGGCTACGAGCAGTACTTC
CDR3 protein: CAFSGGYEQYF

clone size: once
CDR3 length: 17
V gene: TRBV9
D gene: -
J gene: TRBJ2-1
CDR3 DNA: TGTGCCAGCAGCGTTTCCTCTGGGCGCGGGGGCCTCAATGAGCAGTTCTTC
CDR3 protein: CASSVSSGRGGLNEQFF

clone size: -
CDR3 length: 12
V gene: TRBV25-1
D gene: -
J gene: TRBJ1-2
CDR3 DNA: TGTGCCAGCAGTGACGGAGACTATGGCTACACCTTC
CDR3 protein: CASSDGDYGYTF

clone size: once
CDR3 length: 14
V gene: TRBV6-6
D gene: TRBD1
J gene: TRBJ1-6
CDR3 DNA: TGTGCCAGCAGGCTAGGACAGGGGATTACACCCCTCCACTTT
CDR3 protein: CASRLGQGITPLHF

clone size: -
CDR3 length: 13
V gene: TRBV5-6
D gene: -
J gene: TRBJ2-3
CDR3 DNA: TGTGCCAGCAGCCAGCAGGGGCCTGATACGCAGTATTTT
CDR3 protein: CASSQQGPDTQYF

clone size: -
CDR3 length: 15
V gene: TRBV5-5
D gene: -
J gene: TRBJ1-6
CDR3 DNA: TGTGCCTCCGCGCCGGGCGGCTTTTCAAATTCACCCCTCCACTTT
CDR3 protein: CASAPGGFSNSPLHF

clone size: -
CDR3 length: 16
V gene: TRBV9
D gene: -
J gene: TRBJ1-1
CDR3 DNA: TGTGCCAGCAGCGCTCTTGGGGGCTTTATGAACACTGAAGCTTTCTTT
CDR3 protein: CASSALGGFMNTEAFF

clone size: -
CDR3 length: 14
V gene: TRBV5-1
D gene: -
J gene: TRBJ2-5
CDR3 DNA: TGCGCCAGCAGCTTGGCCCAGGGCCACCAGACCCAGTACTTC
CDR3 protein: CASSLAQGHQTQYF

clone size: -
CDR3 length: 15
V gene: TRBV5-6
D gene: TRBD2
J gene: TRBJ2-7
CDR3 DNA: TGTGCCAGCAGCCCAACTAGCGGGGGGTCATACGAGCAGTACTTC
CDR3 protein: CASSPTSGGSYEQYF

clone size: -
CDR3 length: 14
V gene: TRBV7-2
D gene: -
J gene: TRBJ2-7
CDR3 DNA: TGTGCCAGCAGCTTAACAGCATTCCTAGGCGAGCAGTACTTC
CDR3 protein: CASSLTAFLGEQYF

clone size: -
CDR3 length: 15
V gene: TRBV6-2/TRBV6-3
D gene: -
J gene: TRBJ1-1
CDR3 DNA: TGTGCCAGCAGTCTTGGAGGGGGTTGGGGCACTGAAGCTTTCTTT
CDR3 protein: CASSLGGGWGTEAFF

clone size: -
CDR3 length: 15
V gene: TRBV28
D gene: TRBD1
J gene: TRBJ1-6
CDR3 DNA: TGTGCCAGCAGGGAGGGACAGGGGGCAGAATCACCCCTCCACTTT
CDR3 protein: CASREGQGAESPLHF

clone size: -
CDR3 length: 13
V gene: TRBV9
D gene: -
J gene: TRBJ1-2
CDR3 DNA: TGTGCCAGCAGCGTAGATCTCGGGGATGGCTACACCTTC
CDR3 protein: CASSVDLGDGYTF

clone size: -
CDR3 length: 12
V gene: TRBV12-5
D gene: -
J gene: TRBJ2-5
CDR3 DNA: TGTGCTAGCCGTGTGGGGACAGAGACCCAGTACTTC
CDR3 protein: CASRVGTETQYF

clone size: few
CDR3 length: 15
V gene: TRBV19
D gene: TRBD1
J gene: TRBJ1-5
CDR3 DNA: TGTGCCAGTAGTCGACAGGGCGCCAGCAATCAGCCCCAGCATTTT
CDR3 protein: CASSRQGASNQPQHF

clone size: -
CDR3 length: 14
V gene: TRBV7-9
D gene: -
J gene: TRBJ1-1
CDR3 DNA: TGTGCCAGCAGCGTCCTAACAGGAGACACTGAAGCTTTCTTT
CDR3 protein: CASSVLTGDTEAFF

clone size: -
CDR3 length: 15
V gene: TRBV6-5
D gene: -
J gene: TRBJ2-1
CDR3 DNA: TGTGCCAGCAGTTACGATGGCGGGGACTACAATGAGCAGTTCTTC
CDR3 protein: CASSYDGGDYNEQFF

clone size: -
CDR3 length: 14
V gene: TRBV5-4
D gene: -
J gene: TRBJ2-3
CDR3 DNA: TGTGCCAGCAGCGTCGAACCTAGCGCAGATACGCAGTATTTT
CDR3 protein: CASSVEPSADTQYF

clone size: -
CDR3 length: 12
V gene: TRBV3-1/TRBV3-2
D gene: -
J gene: TRBJ2-7
CDR3 DNA: TGTGCCAGCAGCCACGGCTTTTACGAGCAGTACTTC
CDR3 protein: CASSHGFYEQYF

clone size: -
CDR3 length: 14
V gene: TRBV5-4
D gene: -
J gene: TRBJ1-6
CDR3 DNA: TGTGCCAGCAGCTTCGGGGGCCGCGATTCACCCCTCCACTTT
CDR3 protein: CASSFGGRDSPLHF

clone size: -
CDR3 length: 10
V gene: TRBV20-1
D gene: -
J gene: TRBJ1-6
CDR3 DNA: TGCAGTGGTCAAAGGGGAGCCCTCCACTTT
CDR3 protein: CSGQRGALHF

clone size: -
CDR3 length: 17
V gene: TRBV5-4
D gene: TRBD2
J gene: TRBJ2-2
CDR3 DNA: TGTGCCAGCAGGCCCGGACTAGCGGGGGCGAACACCGGGGAGCTGTTTTTT
CDR3 protein: CASRPGLAGANTGELFF

clone size: -
CDR3 length: 14
V gene: TRBV28
D gene: -
J gene: TRBJ2-3
CDR3 DNA: TGTGCCAGCATCAAAGTGGGACCGTCAGATACGCAGTATTTT
CDR3 protein: CASIKVGPSDTQYF

clone size: -
CDR3 length: 14
V gene: TRBV6-5
D gene: TRBD1
J gene: TRBJ1-2
CDR3 DNA: TGTGCCAGCAGTTACACAGGGACAGCGACTGGCTACACCTTC
CDR3 protein: CASSYTGTATGYTF

clone size: -
CDR3 length: 13
V gene: TRBV27
D gene: -
J gene: TRBJ1-5
CDR3 DNA: TGTGCCAGCATATCCAGCCGGAATCAGCCCCAGCATTTT
CDR3 protein: CASISSRNQPQHF

clone size: -
CDR3 length: 15
V gene: TRBV19
D gene: -
J gene: TRBJ1-5
CDR3 DNA: TGTGCCAGTAGTATTCAAGGACAGTCCAATCAGCCCCAGCATTTT
CDR3 protein: CASSIQGQSNQPQHF

clone size: -
CDR3 length: 13
V gene: TRBV30
D gene: -
J gene: TRBJ2-5
CDR3 DNA: TGTGCCTGGAGTTTGGGCGATCAAGAGACCCAGTACTTC
CDR3 protein: CAWSLGDQETQYF

clone size: -
CDR3 length: 16
V gene: TRBV19
D gene: TRBD1
J gene: TRBJ1-4
CDR3 DNA: TGTGCCAGTAGTATCTCAGGGGGAGCTTTTGATGAAAAACTGTTTTTT
CDR3 protein: CASSISGGAFDEKLFF

clone size: -
CDR3 length: 12
V gene: TRBV3-1/TRBV3-2
D gene: -
J gene: TRBJ2-3
CDR3 DNA: TGTGCCAGCAGCCAAGATGCAGATACGCAGTATTTT
CDR3 protein: CASSQDADTQYF

clone size: -
CDR3 length: 16
V gene: TRBV13
D gene: -
J gene: TRBJ2-1
CDR3 DNA: TGTGCCAGCAGCTTAAGGCGGGGGCCTTCCTACAATGAGCAGTTCTTC
CDR3 protein: CASSLRRGPSYNEQFF

clone size: once
CDR3 length: 14
V gene: TRBV4-1
D gene: TRBD1
J gene: TRBJ2-5
CDR3 DNA: TGCGCCAGCAGCCTCGACAGGGGGCTTGAGACCCAGTACTTC
CDR3 protein: CASSLDRGLETQYF

clone size: -
CDR3 length: 16
V gene: TRBV28
D gene: TRBD1
J gene: TRBJ1-2
CDR3 DNA: TGTGCCAGCAGAAACCGGGACAGGGGTATTTTCTATGGCTACACCTTC
CDR3 protein: CASRNRDRGIFYGYTF

clone size: -
CDR3 length: 13
V gene: TRBV30
D gene: -
J gene: TRBJ1-3
CDR3 DNA: TGTGCCTGGGGCCGGGGGGCCGGAAACACCATATATTTT
CDR3 protein: CAWGRGAGNTIYF

clone size: -
CDR3 length: 13
V gene: TRBV29-1
D gene: -
J gene: TRBJ2-3
CDR3 DNA: TGCAGCGCAGCAAGGGGGGTCTTAGATACGCAGTATTTT
CDR3 protein: CSAARGVLDTQYF

clone size: -
CDR3 length: 15
V gene: TRBV11-2
D gene: -
J gene: TRBJ1-6
CDR3 DNA: TGTGCCAGCAGTCCTTCCGGGGGGCAGCGATCACCCCTCCACTTT
CDR3 protein: CASSPSGGQRSPLHF

clone size: -
CDR3 length: 15
V gene: TRBV18
D gene: TRBD1
J gene: TRBJ1-6
CDR3 DNA: TGTGCCAGCTCGCGGACAGGGACTAATAATTCACCCCTCCACTTT
CDR3 protein: CASSRTGTNNSPLHF

clone size: -
CDR3 length: 15
V gene: TRBV18
D gene: TRBD1
J gene: TRBJ1-6
CDR3 DNA: TGTGCCAGCTCATTCGGACAGGGTAATAATTCACCCCTCCACTTT
CDR3 protein: CASSFGQGNNSPLHF

clone size: -
CDR3 length: 14
V gene: TRBV6-2/TRBV6-3
D gene: TRBD2
J gene: TRBJ2-1
CDR3 DNA: TGTGCCAGCAGTAGAAGACTAGCCCAAGATGAGCAGTTCTTC
CDR3 protein: CASSRRLAQDEQFF

clone size: -
CDR3 length: 15
V gene: TRBV13
D gene: -
J gene: TRBJ2-5
CDR3 DNA: TGTGCCAGCAGCCTAGGAGCCAGTATCGGGGAGACCCAGTACTTC
CDR3 protein: CASSLGASIGETQYF

clone size: -
CDR3 length: 18
V gene: TRBV4-2
D gene: TRBD1
J gene: TRBJ2-7
CDR3 DNA: TGTGCCAGCAGCCAGCCCGGGACAGGGTCCTCTCCCTCCTACGAGCAGTACTTC
CDR3 protein: CASSQPGTGSSPSYEQYF

clone size: -
CDR3 length: 15
V gene: TRBV3-1/TRBV3-2
D gene: -
J gene: TRBJ2-7
CDR3 DNA: TGTGCCAGCAGCCAAACCGGCAGACAGTTGTACGAGCAGTACTTC
CDR3 protein: CASSQTGRQLYEQYF

clone size: -
CDR3 length: 17
V gene: TRBV3-1/TRBV3-2
D gene: TRBD2
J gene: TRBJ2-5
CDR3 DNA: TGTGCCAGCAGCTACGTTAGGACTAGCGGGCGACAAGAGACCCAGTACTTC
CDR3 protein: CASSYVRTSGRQETQYF

clone size: once
CDR3 length: 15
V gene: TRBV4-3
D gene: -
J gene: TRBJ1-6
CDR3 DNA: TGCGCCAGCAGCCAAGTTACCGGGGCTAATTCACCCCTCCACTTT
CDR3 protein: CASSQVTGANSPLHF

clone size: -
CDR3 length: 13
V gene: TRBV5-5
D gene: -
J gene: TRBJ1-2
CDR3 DNA: TGTGCCAGCCTACGGGATACTAACTATGGCTACACCTTC
CDR3 protein: CASLRDTNYGYTF